This T cell receptor beta chain was sequenced during a study of blood T cell repertoires in COVID-19. Study in general: The origin of the acute and convalescent COVID-19 samples was the United States, Italy and Spain. Sample material is recorded as cDNA or gDNA derived from T cells, B-cell-depleted T cells, or PBMCs.

In the authors' methods: Amplifying reference gene primers gave estimates of nucleated cell counts. Measured with immunoSEQ multiplex PCR; TCRdb has only the in-frame clones, and not every one. D and trimming were read from the DNA, whereas the V and J calls and clone size are those reported in that table. The profile shows 200,000 to 300,000 clones, about 83% of them singletons. CDR3 length: 14 amino acids. V lost 8 bases and J lost 4; bases outside the gene matches: 6. Germline assignment: CDR1 WNHNN and CDR2 SYGVQD (reference sequence). This clonotype originated in a human donor in a cohort sampled during active COVID-19. The sequencing input was peripheral blood. This chain joins TRBV10-1 and TRBJ2-3; 10 bases fit TRBD1. The CDR3 loop is CASQGQGNADTQYF. Written as DNA, the CDR3 is TGCGCCAGCCAGGGACAGGGGAACGCAGATACGCAGTATTTT.